This is a list of T cell receptor beta chains from one sample in a study of beta chain features in type 1 diabetes. Assay: immunoSEQ multiplex PCR; the TCRdb copy retains only in-frame clones and omits some. The table records some 400,000 clones, roughly 15% of them present only once. The sequenced sample consisted of naive CD4+ T cells from blood. These receptor sequences come from a woman aged 18 to 35 in good health. CDR3s include the opening cysteine and the closing phenylalanine or tryptophan. A D gene is named only where the DNA matches it firmly. Not all rows give a size; the values are once, few, many and, for expanded clones, a class.

V	J	size	D	DNA	CDR3
TRBV29-1	TRBJ1-1	few	TRBD1	TGCAGCTCAGGACAGGGTAGAAGGGCTTTCTTT	CSSGQGRRAFF
TRBV9	TRBJ1-2	-	-	TGTGCCAGCAGCGTAGCAAGTCAGGGTAGTGGCTACACCTTC	CASSVASQGSGYTF
TRBV27	TRBJ2-5	-	TRBD2	TGTGCCAGCAGTTTGGGACTAGCGGAGACCCAGTACTTC	CASSLGLAETQYF
TRBV19	TRBJ1-1	-	-	TGTGCCAGTAAGGGACAACTTACTGCGAACACTGAAGCTTTCTTT	CASKGQLTANTEAFF
TRBV5-6	TRBJ2-7	-	TRBD1	TGTGCCAGCAGCACCCGGGACAGGGACTTACCCGAGCAGTACTTC	CASSTRDRDLPEQYF
TRBV18	TRBJ2-2	once	TRBD1	TGTGCCAGCTCCCAAGAGGTGGGACAGGGCGTGTCCGGGGAGCTGTTTTTT	CASSQEVGQGVSGELFF
TRBV29-1	TRBJ2-1	-	-	TGCAGCGTTGGTTTTTTGCGGAGTGGGAATGAGCAGTTCTTC	CSVGFLRSGNEQFF
TRBV28	TRBJ2-6	-	-	TGTGCCAGCAGCGATCCGGGACTTCAAGCCCCTGGGGCCAACGTCCTGACTTTC	CASSDPGLQAPGANVLTF
TRBV4-2	TRBJ2-7	-	-	TGTGCCAGCAGCCAAGATTCGCAGGGTGACTACGAGCAGTACTTC	CASSQDSQGDYEQYF
TRBV2	TRBJ2-7	few	-	TGTGCCAGCAGGGCTACAGGTGGGGAGCAGTACTTC	CASRATGGEQYF
TRBV28	TRBJ1-2	-	-	TGTGCCAGCAGTTTATCCGCCGGACAGAGAGGCTACACCTTC	CASSLSAGQRGYTF
TRBV28	TRBJ2-3	few	-	TGTGCCAGCAAACAGAGCACAGATACGCAGTATTTT	CASKQSTDTQYF
TRBV28	TRBJ2-1	-	TRBD2	TGTGCCACCAGACTAGCGGGTTACAATGAGCAGTTCTTC	CATRLAGYNEQFF
TRBV29-1	TRBJ2-7	few	-	TGCAGCGTTAATTGGGGCTTCCTCGGGTACGAGCAGTACTTC	CSVNWGFLGYEQYF
TRBV29-1	TRBJ2-7	-	TRBD2	TGCAGCGTTATCGTTCTAGCGGCCCCTAATCCCGAGCAGTACTTC	CSVIVLAAPNPEQYF
TRBV7-2	TRBJ2-7	-	TRBD2	TGTGCCAGCAGCTGGCGGGAGGGCCCCAACGAGCAGTACTTC	CASSWREGPNEQYF
TRBV6-5	TRBJ1-4	-	-	TGTGCCAGCAGTTATGGACTCGGTGAAAAACTGTTTTTT	CASSYGLGEKLFF
TRBV30	TRBJ2-7	-	TRBD1	TGTGCCTGGAGTTCCACTCACCCGGACAGGCCAAAGCAGTACTTC	CAWSSTHPDRPKQYF
TRBV19	TRBJ2-6	few	-	TGTGCCAGTAGTATGTGGGGGCTTGGGGCCAACGTCCTGACTTTC	CASSMWGLGANVLTF
TRBV9	TRBJ1-2	-	-	TGTGCCAGCAGCGTAGTGGGCAGGATGAACTCCCGACACTACACCTTC	CASSVVGRMNSRHYTF
TRBV15	TRBJ2-7	-	TRBD1	TGTGCCACCAGCAGAGATCTGGGGACAGGGGGCGTCGAGCAGTACTTC	CATSRDLGTGGVEQYF
TRBV7-2	TRBJ2-7	-	TRBD2	TGTGCCAGCAGCCCTCAGGGAAGCGGGAAGATCGACTTC	CASSPQGSGKIDF
TRBV7-2	TRBJ2-3	-	TRBD2	TGTGCCAGCAGATCTAGACTAGCGGGAGGCGGGGATACGCAGTATTTT	CASRSRLAGGGDTQYF
TRBV15	TRBJ2-2	few	TRBD2	TGTGCCACCAGCACAAGACTAGCGGGAGACACCGGGGAGCTGTTTTTT	CATSTRLAGDTGELFF
TRBV4-2	TRBJ2-4	-	TRBD1	TGTGCCAGCAGCCTTGGGACAGGGCACAAAAACATTCAGTACTTC	CASSLGTGHKNIQYF
TRBV30	TRBJ2-7	-	TRBD2	TGTGCCTGGAAACGGGAGGGGCGATCCTACGAGCAGTACTTC	CAWKREGRSYEQYF
TRBV18	TRBJ2-3	-	TRBD1	TGTGCCAGCTCACCCGATCTACAGGGGGCCACAGATACGCAGTATTTT	CASSPDLQGATDTQYF
TRBV5-1	TRBJ2-7	few	-	TGCGCCAGCAGCTTGGAAGGGGGAGCCTACGAGCAGTACTTC	CASSLEGGAYEQYF
TRBV30	TRBJ1-2	-	TRBD1	TGTGCCTGGAGAACAGGGGGGGACGGCTACACCTTC	CAWRTGGDGYTF
TRBV27	TRBJ1-3	few	TRBD1	TGTGCCAGCAGTACCGGGACAGGGGCTTTCGGAAACACCATATATTTT	CASSTGTGAFGNTIYF
TRBV2	TRBJ1-5	few	-	TGTGCCAGCAGTGCAGAGGATCAGCCCCAGCATTTT	CASSAEDQPQHF
TRBV7-9	TRBJ2-7	-	TRBD2	TGTGCCAGCAGCCTAAAACTAGCGGGGGCGGACGAGCAGTACTTC	CASSLKLAGADEQYF
TRBV7-3	TRBJ2-7	few	-	TGTGCCAGCAGCCGCAACCCGGGGAGCTCCTACGAGCAGTACTTC	CASSRNPGSSYEQYF
TRBV30	TRBJ2-1	-	-	TGTGCCTGGAGGGACTCGGTGGCGGGGAATCGCCTATACAATGAGCAGTTCTTC	CAWRDSVAGNRLYNEQFF
TRBV12-5	TRBJ2-7	-	TRBD2	TGTGCTAGTGGTTTAATGGGGAGCGGGAGTAGGTACGAGCAGTACTTC	CASGLMGSGSRYEQYF
TRBV5-4	TRBJ1-1	few	-	TGTGCCAGCAGCTTGGTGGGGCAGATGAACACTGAAGCTTTCTTT	CASSLVGQMNTEAFF
TRBV27	TRBJ2-1	-	-	TGTGCCAGCAGTTTTATTAGCTCCAATGAGCAGTTCTTC	CASSFISSNEQFF
TRBV5-4	TRBJ1-1	few	-	TGTGCCAGCAGCTTCAGGGAGAACACTGAAGCTTTCTTT	CASSFRENTEAFF
TRBV18	TRBJ2-1	-	TRBD2	TGTGCCAGCTCACCGGGACTAGCGTCTTACAATGAGCAGTTCTTC	CASSPGLASYNEQFF
TRBV11-1	TRBJ2-2	-	TRBD2	TGTGCCAGCAGCTTTCGGGCTAGCGGCACCGGGGAGCTGTTTTTT	CASSFRASGTGELFF
TRBV9	TRBJ2-6	-	-	TGTGCCAGCAGCGTAGGGCCCGGGGGTGGGGCCAACGTCCTGACTTTC	CASSVGPGGGANVLTF
TRBV30	TRBJ2-3	-	TRBD2	TGTGCCTGGAGACATAGCGGGAGAAATACGCAGTATTTT	CAWRHSGRNTQYF
TRBV6-6	TRBJ1-5	-	TRBD1	TGTGCCAGCAGTTACACGGGACAGCCCAATCAGCCCCAGCATTTT	CASSYTGQPNQPQHF
TRBV6-5	TRBJ1-4	-	TRBD1	TGTGCCAGCAGAGGGACAGTTAATGAAAAACTGTTTTTT	CASRGTVNEKLFF
TRBV28	TRBJ2-4	-	TRBD2	TGTGCCAGCAGTACAGCGGGAGGGGTAAACATTCAGTACTTC	CASSTAGGVNIQYF
TRBV28	TRBJ1-2	-	-	TGTGCCAGCAGCTCGTTTGGAGTCGTCTCGGCTAACTATGGCTACACCTTC	CASSSFGVVSANYGYTF